A selection of T cell receptor beta chains follows, all from one sample in a study of blood T cell repertoires in COVID-19. Profiled with immunoSEQ multiplex PCR; TCRdb holds only in-frame clones, not every one. The sample lists approximately 170,000 clones; about nine tenths were seen once. Material for sequencing was peripheral blood. The receptors here all came from a man between 18 and 29 years old with COVID-19, enrolled during active disease. Each CDR3 is given with its conserved first and last residue. Only some rows state a clone size, as once, few, many or a class for expanded clones.

v_gene	j_gene	abundance	CDR3aa
TRBV6-5	TRBJ2-7	NA	CASRGGLEQYF
TRBV6-1	TRBJ2-7	NA	CASSEQGMSSYEQYF
TRBV9	TRBJ1-2	once	CASSVAGGVYYGYTF
TRBV11-2	TRBJ2-1	NA	CASSILATLYNEQFF
TRBV11-2	TRBJ1-6	NA	CASSLGQWFEYNSPLHF
TRBV18	TRBJ1-2	NA	CASSPPVRGSHYGYTF
TRBV19	TRBJ1-5	NA	CASRSSRYGSNQPQHF
TRBV4-3	TRBJ1-4	NA	CASSQGTAQGDEKLFF
TRBV7-2	TRBJ2-1	NA	CASSLAQLLATVSNEQFF
TRBV29-1	TRBJ1-1	once	CSVEAGGYTEAFF
TRBV9	TRBJ2-3	NA	CASSPRTASTDTQYF
TRBV11-1	TRBJ2-1	NA	CASSLGPSGYNEQFF
TRBV4-2	TRBJ1-6	NA	CASSQRGVGANSPLHF
TRBV7-9	TRBJ2-4	NA	CASSLASGIAKNIQYF
TRBV11-2	TRBJ2-7	NA	CASSPAGRVQYF
TRBV27	TRBJ2-7	NA	CASSRDIPYEQYF
TRBV28	TRBJ2-1	NA	CASSRPRQGQGGGNEQFF
TRBV6-6	TRBJ2-1	NA	CASVVAGETYNEQFF
TRBV3-1/TRBV3-2	TRBJ1-3	NA	CASSQGASGNTIYF
TRBV14	TRBJ2-1	NA	CASSQSTSGSLNEQFF
TRBV5-6	TRBJ2-1	NA	CASSLAPGDYNEQFF
TRBV11-2	TRBJ2-1	NA	CASSLRTGPYNEQFF
TRBV4-3	TRBJ2-1	NA	CASSSWTSGREKQFF
TRBV28	TRBJ2-5	NA	CASSSPPTGRETQYF
TRBV21-1	TRBJ1-2	once	CASSKGTGITGYTF
TRBV7-2	TRBJ2-7	NA	CASSLVAGQGPAYEQYF
TRBV5-1	TRBJ2-1	NA	CASSYGTGAYNEQFF
TRBV7-3	TRBJ2-1	NA	CASSPYTSGSYNEQFF
TRBV6-5	TRBJ2-7	NA	CASSRLASLSEQYF
TRBV5-6	TRBJ1-2	NA	CASSFNRGYDYTF
TRBV27	TRBJ2-7	once	CASSRTSSYEQYF
TRBV19	TRBJ1-5	NA	CASSIAQAYNQPQHF
TRBV30	TRBJ1-4	NA	CAWSVPGTNEKLFF
TRBV30	TRBJ2-7	NA	CAWQSGRAPYEQYF
TRBV7-8	TRBJ1-4	NA	CASSFGQGSEKLLF
TRBV7-9	TRBJ2-7	NA	CASSLGGQDEQYF
TRBV11-3	TRBJ2-1	NA	CASSLGSGPYNEQFF
TRBV5-6	TRBJ2-1	NA	CASSPAGGTYNEQFF
TRBV9	TRBJ2-1	NA	CASSAYLGASYNEQFF
TRBV28	TRBJ1-5	NA	CASSFQSQPQHF
TRBV2	TRBJ2-2	NA	CASSSDRGRRELFF
TRBV28	TRBJ2-7	NA	CASSHDRGEQYF
TRBV13	TRBJ2-3	once	CASRGISGPNTQYF
TRBV5-5	TRBJ2-7	NA	CASSNQRAFLYEQYF
TRBV7-2	TRBJ1-2	NA	CASSLMGQGYGYTF
TRBV19	TRBJ1-2	NA	CASSIQQASYGYTF
TRBV2	TRBJ2-3	NA	CASSAGLGSDPGTQYF
TRBV6-5	TRBJ1-6	NA	CASRWTHSNSPLHF
TRBV19	TRBJ2-2	NA	CASSSRDRGTGELFF
TRBV19	TRBJ1-3	NA	CASNPGQRNTIYF
TRBV30	TRBJ1-4	once	CAWAPDRAAEKLLF